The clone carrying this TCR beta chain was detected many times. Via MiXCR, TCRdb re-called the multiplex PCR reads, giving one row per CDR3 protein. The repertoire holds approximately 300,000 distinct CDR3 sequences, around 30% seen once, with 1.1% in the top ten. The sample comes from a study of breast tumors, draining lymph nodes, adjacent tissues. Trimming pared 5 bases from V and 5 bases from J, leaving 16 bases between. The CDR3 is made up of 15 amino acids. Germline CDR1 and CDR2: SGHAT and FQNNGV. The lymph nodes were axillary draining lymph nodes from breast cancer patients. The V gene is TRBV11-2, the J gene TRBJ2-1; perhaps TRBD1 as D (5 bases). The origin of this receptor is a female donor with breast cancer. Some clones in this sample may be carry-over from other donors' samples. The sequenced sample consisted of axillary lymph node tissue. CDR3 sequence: CASSPPRVLNNEQFF. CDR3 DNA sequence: TGTGCCAGCAGCCCACCCAGGGTTTTAAACAATGAGCAGTTCTTC.